The 15 T cell receptor beta chains below all came from one sample that was sequenced in a study of shared clonotypes between healthy human individuals (TCRdb year 2020). The protocol used for the library was the immunoSEQ multiplex PCR assay. TCRdb limited this immuneACCESS table to in-frame rearrangements with V and J called. A share of clones is missing; checked studies link under half to unresolved V genes, and the rest is unexplained. This sample lists fewer than 850,000 clones; about 96% were detected once. The top ten clones comprise about 0.25% of the sample. CD8 naive samples were CD45RO-negative cells positively selected for CCR7, giving a CD45RA+CCR7+ population that excluded TemRA cells. The specimen sequenced was naive CD8+ T cells sorted from blood. The cell subset or site label, read with the paper, signifies: CD45RA+CCR7+. The receptor source for this set is a man younger than 45 in good health.

The J gene is TRBJ2-5, the V gene TRBV7-6; 10 bases are shared with TRBD1. V was pared by 1 base and J by 4 bases, with 6 bases of the junction left unmatched. CDR3 length equals 16 residues. From germline, CDR1 is SGHVS and CDR2 FNYEAQ. The CDR3 sequence is CASSLEVTGGLETQYF. CDR3 nucleotide sequence: TGTGCCAGCAGCTTAGAGGTGACAGGGGGCTTAGAGACCCAGTACTTC.

The chain recombines TRBV2 with TRBJ1-2, with no clear D. V was cut by 7 bases and J by 6 bases, with 3 bases left in between. Germline values: CDR1 SNHLY, CDR2 FYNNEI. The CDR3 sequence is 9 residues long. The CDR3 reads CASTNGYTF. CDR3 in DNA: TGTGCCAGCACGAATGGCTACACCTTC. The whole variable domain, filled in from reference TRBV2 and TRBJ1-2, reads EPEVTQTPSHQVTQMGQEVILRCVPISNHLYFYWYRQILGQKVEFLVSFYNNEISEKSEIFDDQFSVERPDGSNFTLKIRSTKLEDSAMYFCASTNGYTFGSGTRLTVV.

This chain links TRBV7-2 with TRBJ2-1, with 7 bases identical to TRBD1. Germline CDR1 is SGHTA and CDR2 is FQGNSA. There are 14 residues in the CDR3. J gave up 8 bases and V 10 bases, and 14 bases lay outside the gene matches. The CDR3 sequence: CAKRTEGARDEQFF. The CDR3, as DNA: TGTGCCAAACGGACAGAGGGGGCTCGGGATGAGCAGTTCTTC. The variable domain in full, with the rest retrieved from reference TRBV7-2 and TRBJ2-1, is GAGVSQSPSNKVTEKGKDVELRCDPISGHTALYWYRQSLGQGLEFLIYFQGNSAPDKSGLPSDRFSAERTGGSVSTLTIQRTQQEDSAVYLCAKRTEGARDEQFFGPGTRLTVL.

This clone appeared a single time. V and J are TRBV28 and TRBJ2-3; the match to TRBD2 covers 12 bases. The V gene's germline CDR1 is MDHEN and CDR2 SYDVKM. J gave up 4 bases and V 2 bases, and 10 bases lay outside the gene matches. The CDR3 covers 18 residues. The CDR3 nucleotides read TGTGCCAGCAGTTTACCCCTGACTAGCGGGAGAGCGGCAGATACGCAGTATTTT. Protein: CASSLPLTSGRAADTQYF.

The chain carries TRBV15 and TRBJ2-5, with D uncertain. There are 11 residues in the CDR3. With 5 bases removed from V and 5 bases from J, the gap between germline ends came to 6 bases. CDR1 is LNHNV and CDR2 is YYDKDF in the germline V gene (reference sequence). The CDR3 sequence: CATSQGETQYF. CDR3 in DNA: TGTGCCACCAGCCAAGGGGAGACCCAGTACTTC.

The genes are TRBV7-9 and TRBJ2-2; D tentatively reads TRBD1 or TRBD2 (5 bases each). The CDR3 consists of 17 residues. V gave up 6 bases and J gave up 2 bases, with 19 bases separating them. Germline values: CDR1 SEHNR, CDR2 FQNEAQ (reference sequence). The CDR3 nucleotides read TGTGCCAGCAGTATCCCCCAGAGGGGCGGCAACACCGGGGAGCTGTTTTTT. It translates to CASSIPQRGGNTGELFF.

The chain recombines TRBV19 with TRBJ1-5; no reliable D call. Germline loops: CDR1 LNHDA, CDR2 SQIVND (reference sequence). CDR3 size: 15 residues. V was shortened by 3 bases and J by 3 bases, with 12 bases between the two germline ends. In nucleotides, the CDR3 is TGTGCCAGTAGTATGGGCAGGACTACCAATCAGCCCCAGCATTTT. Its protein product is CASSMGRTTNQPQHF.

The chain has TRBV4-2 and TRBJ2-1, with D maybe TRBD2 (5 bases). CDR3 length: 16 amino acids. Deletions cut 4 bases from V and 8 bases from J, with 21 bases between. CDR1 is LGHNA, CDR2 YNFKEQ, per germline. CDR3 sequence (DNA): TGTGCCAGCAGCCCCTCGTTAGGGCCGGGGATGGATGAGCAGTTCTTC. The encoded protein is CASSPSLGPGMDEQFF.

The CDR3 protein is CASSSRNGSGSPFTEAFF. DNA of the CDR3: TGTGCCAGCAGCTCGCGGAATGGTTCAGGGTCCCCTTTCACTGAAGCTTTCTTT. The chain recombines TRBV7-9 with TRBJ1-1; D may be TRBD1 (5 bases). The germline V and J ends were trimmed by 4 bases and 4 bases, with 25 bases remaining between them. The CDR3 sequence is 18 residues long. From germline, CDR1 is SEHNR and CDR2 FQNEAQ (reference sequence).

The sample holds one count of this clone. CDR3 DNA: TGTGCCAGCAGCCGATTGACAGGAGGCACAGATACGCAGTATTTT. This translates into CASSRLTGGTDTQYF. The chain carries TRBV7-2 and TRBJ2-3; TRBD1 is a possible D gene (6 bases). Trimming took 5 bases from V and 1 from J, leaving 13 bases between them. The CDR3 runs to 15 residues. The germline V gene encodes CDR1 SGHTA and CDR2 FQGNSA.

The V gene is TRBV4-3, the J gene TRBJ2-7, with 7 bases aligning to TRBD1. V lost 0 bases and J lost 5; bases outside the gene matches: 7. CDR1 LGHNA and CDR2 YSLEER come from the germline V gene. The CDR3 extends over 15 amino acids. In DNA form, the CDR3 reads TGCGCCAGCAGCCAAGACGAAAAGGGGGCGAACGAGCAGTACTTC. Its protein is CASSQDEKGANEQYF.

V and J are TRBV14 and TRBJ1-2, with a weak D call TRBD1 (6 bases). Germline loops: CDR1 SGHDN, CDR2 FVKESK. V was cut by 4 bases and J by 0 bases, with 15 bases left in between. This CDR3 has 16 amino acids. CDR3 coding DNA: TGTGCCAGCAGCCCGGTATACGACAGGCCTAACTATGGCTACACCTTC. This sequence encodes CASSPVYDRPNYGYTF.

The V gene is TRBV19, the J gene TRBJ2-3, with D maybe TRBD1 (5 bases). The CDR3 is 15 residues long. The V end lost 3 bases, the J end lost 10 bases, and 20 bases lay between the germline ends. Germline CDR1 is LNHDA and CDR2 is SQIVND (reference sequence). CDR3: CASSMQGRGVDAQYF. The CDR3 nucleotides are TGTGCCAGTAGTATGCAGGGCCGAGGAGTGGACGCGCAGTATTTT.

The V call is TRBV6-5, the J call TRBJ1-1, with 10 nucleotides matching TRBD1. V dropped 5 bases and J dropped 8; count of bases not matched to a gene: 5. Germline V gene lookup returns CDR1 MNHEY and CDR2 SVGAGI. This CDR3 has 13 residues. CDR3 protein: CASSPGTGAEAFF. The CDR3, as DNA: TGTGCCAGCAGTCCCGGGACAGGGGCAGAAGCTTTCTTT.

In its sample, this clone was seen once. The rearrangement joins TRBV12-5 to TRBJ2-1, with D hard to call. Looked up from germline, CDR1 is LGHNT and CDR2 is FRNRAP. The CDR3 has 13 amino acids. V lost 3 bases and J 6 bases, leaving 9 bases between the germline ends. The CDR3: CASGLGPFNEQFF. For the CDR3, the DNA is TGTGCTAGTGGTTTAGGCCCCTTCAATGAGCAGTTCTTC. Drawing the rest from reference TRBV12-5 and TRBJ2-1, the complete variable domain is DARVTQTPRHKVTEMGQEVTMRCQPILGHNTVFWYRQTMMQGLELLAYFRNRAPLDDSGMPKDRFSAEMPDATLATLKIQPSEPRDSAVYFCASGLGPFNEQFFGPGTRLTVL.